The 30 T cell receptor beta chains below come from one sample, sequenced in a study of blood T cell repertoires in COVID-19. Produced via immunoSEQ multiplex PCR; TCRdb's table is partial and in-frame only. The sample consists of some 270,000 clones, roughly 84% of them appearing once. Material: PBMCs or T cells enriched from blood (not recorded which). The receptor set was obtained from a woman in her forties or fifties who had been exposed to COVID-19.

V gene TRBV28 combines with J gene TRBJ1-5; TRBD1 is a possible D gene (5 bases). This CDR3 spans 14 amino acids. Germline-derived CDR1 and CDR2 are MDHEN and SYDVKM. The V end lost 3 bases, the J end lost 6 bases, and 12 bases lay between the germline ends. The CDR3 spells CASSLSRGGQPQHF. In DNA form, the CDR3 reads TGTGCCAGCAGTTTGTCGAGGGGAGGTCAGCCCCAGCATTTT.

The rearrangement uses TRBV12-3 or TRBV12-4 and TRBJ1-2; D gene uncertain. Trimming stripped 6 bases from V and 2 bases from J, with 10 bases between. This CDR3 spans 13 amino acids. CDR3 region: CASSLQKNYGYTF. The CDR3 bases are TGTGCCAGCAGCCTACAGAAGAACTATGGCTACACCTTC.

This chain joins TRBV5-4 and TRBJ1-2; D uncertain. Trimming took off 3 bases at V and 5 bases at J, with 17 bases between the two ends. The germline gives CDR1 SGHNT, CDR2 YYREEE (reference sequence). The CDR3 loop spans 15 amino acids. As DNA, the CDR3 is TGTGCCAGCAGCTCGGCGAAACAGCTACCTTATGGCTACACCTTC. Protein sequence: CASSSAKQLPYGYTF. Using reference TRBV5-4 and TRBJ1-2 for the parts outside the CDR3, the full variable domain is ETGVTQSPTHLIKTRGQQVTLRCSSQSGHNTVSWYQQALGQGPQFIFQYYREEENGRGNFPPRFSGLQFPNYSSELNVNALELDDSALYLCASSSAKQLPYGYTFGSGTRLTVV.

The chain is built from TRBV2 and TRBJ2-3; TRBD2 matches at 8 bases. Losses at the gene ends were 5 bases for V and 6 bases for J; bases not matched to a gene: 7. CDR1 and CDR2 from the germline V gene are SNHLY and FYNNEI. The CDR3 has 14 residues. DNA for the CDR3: TGTGCCAGCAGTTTAGGACTAGCAATGGATACGCAGTATTTT. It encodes CASSLGLAMDTQYF.

The CDR3: CASSQQGSQDEQYF. In DNA, the CDR3 is TGTGCCAGCAGCCAACAGGGGAGTCAGGACGAGCAGTACTTC. V usage is TRBV2 and J usage is TRBJ2-7, with 7 bases that match TRBD1. Per germline, CDR1 SNHLY and CDR2 FYNNEI. The CDR3 loop spans 14 amino acids. V dropped 6 bases and J dropped 5; count of bases not matched to a gene: 10.

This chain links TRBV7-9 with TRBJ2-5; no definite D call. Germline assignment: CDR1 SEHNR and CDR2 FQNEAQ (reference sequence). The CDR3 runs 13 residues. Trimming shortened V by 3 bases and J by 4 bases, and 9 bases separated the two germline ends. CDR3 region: CASSFSQVETQYF. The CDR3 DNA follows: TGTGCCAGCAGCTTTTCTCAGGTAGAGACCCAGTACTTC.

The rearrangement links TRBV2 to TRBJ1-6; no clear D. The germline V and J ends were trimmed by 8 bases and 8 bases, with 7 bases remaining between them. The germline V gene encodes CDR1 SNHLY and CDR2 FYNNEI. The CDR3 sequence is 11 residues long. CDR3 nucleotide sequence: TGTGCCAGCCACGGGGATTCACCCCTCCACTTT. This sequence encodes CASHGDSPLHF.

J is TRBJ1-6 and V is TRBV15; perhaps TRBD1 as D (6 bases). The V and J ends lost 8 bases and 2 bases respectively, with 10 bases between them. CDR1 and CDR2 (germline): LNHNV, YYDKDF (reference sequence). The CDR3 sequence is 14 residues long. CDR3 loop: CATAGATYNSPLHF. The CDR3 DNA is TGTGCCACCGCAGGGGCGACCTATAATTCACCCCTCCACTTT.

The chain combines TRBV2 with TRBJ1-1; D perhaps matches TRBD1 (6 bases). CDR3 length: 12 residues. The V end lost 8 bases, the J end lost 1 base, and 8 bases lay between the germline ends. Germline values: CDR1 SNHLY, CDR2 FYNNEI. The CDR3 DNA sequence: TGTGCCAGCGACAGGAGGAACACTGAAGCTTTCTTT. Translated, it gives CASDRRNTEAFF.

CDR3 sequence: CASAPRIGGSMPDTQYF. CDR3 DNA: TGTGCCAGCGCCCCTAGGATCGGCGGATCCATGCCAGATACGCAGTATTTT. The V and J genes are TRBV25-1 and TRBJ2-3; no firm D call. Germline V gene lookup returns CDR1 MGHDK and CDR2 SYGVNS. The CDR3 is made up of 17 amino acids. Trimming pared 8 bases from V and 4 bases from J, leaving 25 bases between.

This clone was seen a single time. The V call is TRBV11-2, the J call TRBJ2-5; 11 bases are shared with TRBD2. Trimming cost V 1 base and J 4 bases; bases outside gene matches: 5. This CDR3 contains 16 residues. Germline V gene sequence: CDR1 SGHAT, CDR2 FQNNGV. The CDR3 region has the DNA TGTGCCAGCAGCTTAGTAGCGGGGGGGCCCCTAGAGACCCAGTACTTC. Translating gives CASSLVAGGPLETQYF.

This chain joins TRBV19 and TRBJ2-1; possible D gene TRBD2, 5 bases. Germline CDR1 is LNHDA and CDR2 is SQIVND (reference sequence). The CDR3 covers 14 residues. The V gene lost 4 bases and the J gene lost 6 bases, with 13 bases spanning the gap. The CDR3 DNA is TGTGCCAGTAGTAACGCCGGAGGTCGCAATGAGCAGTTCTTC. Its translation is CASSNAGGRNEQFF. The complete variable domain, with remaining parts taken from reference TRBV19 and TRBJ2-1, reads DGGITQSPKYLFRKEGQNVTLSCEQNLNHDAMYWYRQDPGQGLRLIYYSQIVNDFQKGDIAEGYSVSREKKESFPLTVTSAQKNPTAFYLCASSNAGGRNEQFFGPGTRLTVL.

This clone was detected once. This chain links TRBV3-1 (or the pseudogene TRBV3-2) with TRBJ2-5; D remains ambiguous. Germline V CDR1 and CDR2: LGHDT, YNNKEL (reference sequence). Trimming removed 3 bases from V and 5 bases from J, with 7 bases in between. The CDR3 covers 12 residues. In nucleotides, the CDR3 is TGTGCCAGCAGCCACCTTCGGGAGACCCAGTACTTC. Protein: CASSHLRETQYF.

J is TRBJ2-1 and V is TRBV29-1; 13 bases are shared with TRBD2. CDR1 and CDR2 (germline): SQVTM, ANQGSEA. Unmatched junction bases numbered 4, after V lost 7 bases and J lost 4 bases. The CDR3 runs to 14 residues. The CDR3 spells CSGGLAGAYNEQFF. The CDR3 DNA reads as TGCAGCGGCGGACTAGCGGGGGCGTACAATGAGCAGTTCTTC.

CDR3 amino acids: CASSQDRGWGKPYGYTF. The CDR3 DNA sequence: TGCGCCAGCAGCCAAGATAGGGGGTGGGGTAAACCCTATGGCTACACCTTC. The chain is built from TRBV4-3 and TRBJ1-2, with D maybe TRBD1 (6 bases). CDR1 LGHNA and CDR2 YSLEER come from the germline V gene. The CDR3 is made up of 17 amino acids. V dropped 0 bases and J dropped 4 bases, with 18 bases sitting between them.

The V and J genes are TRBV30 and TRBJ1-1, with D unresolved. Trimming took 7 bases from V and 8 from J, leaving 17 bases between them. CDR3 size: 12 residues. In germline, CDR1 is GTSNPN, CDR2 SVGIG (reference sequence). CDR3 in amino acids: CASSRGGREAFF. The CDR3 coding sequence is TGTGCCTCCTCTAGAGGCGGAAGAGAAGCTTTCTTT.

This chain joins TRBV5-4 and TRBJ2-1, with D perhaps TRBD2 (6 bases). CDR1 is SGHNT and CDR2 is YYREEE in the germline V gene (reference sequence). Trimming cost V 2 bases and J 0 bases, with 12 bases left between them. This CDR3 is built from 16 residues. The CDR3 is CASSFMDGGSYNEQFF. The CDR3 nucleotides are TGTGCCAGCAGCTTCATGGACGGGGGCTCCTACAATGAGCAGTTCTTC.

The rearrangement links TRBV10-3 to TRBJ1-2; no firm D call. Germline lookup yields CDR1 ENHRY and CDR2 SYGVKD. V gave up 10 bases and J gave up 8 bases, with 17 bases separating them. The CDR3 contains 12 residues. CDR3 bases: TGTGCCACCCGACTGAACCGTAGCGGCTACACCTTC. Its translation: CATRLNRSGYTF.

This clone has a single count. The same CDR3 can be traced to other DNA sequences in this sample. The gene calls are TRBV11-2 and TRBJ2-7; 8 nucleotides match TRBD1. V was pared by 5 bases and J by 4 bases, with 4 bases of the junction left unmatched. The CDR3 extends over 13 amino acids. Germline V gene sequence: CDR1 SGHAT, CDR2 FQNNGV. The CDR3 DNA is TGTGCCAGCAGCCCCGGACAGGGTTACGAGCAGTACTTC. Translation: CASSPGQGYEQYF.

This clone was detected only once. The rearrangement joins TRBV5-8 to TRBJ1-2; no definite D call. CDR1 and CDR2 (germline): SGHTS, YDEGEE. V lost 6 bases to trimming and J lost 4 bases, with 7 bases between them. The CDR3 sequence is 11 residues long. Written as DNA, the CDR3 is TGTGCCAGCAATGTTATCTATGGCTACACCTTC. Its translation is CASNVIYGYTF.

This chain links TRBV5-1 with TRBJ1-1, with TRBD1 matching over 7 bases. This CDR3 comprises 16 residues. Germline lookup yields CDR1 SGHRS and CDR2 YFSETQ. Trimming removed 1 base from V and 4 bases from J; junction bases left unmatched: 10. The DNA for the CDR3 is TGCGCCAGCAGCTTGCCTACCTTGACAGGGAGCACTGAAGCTTTCTTT. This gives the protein CASSLPTLTGSTEAFF.

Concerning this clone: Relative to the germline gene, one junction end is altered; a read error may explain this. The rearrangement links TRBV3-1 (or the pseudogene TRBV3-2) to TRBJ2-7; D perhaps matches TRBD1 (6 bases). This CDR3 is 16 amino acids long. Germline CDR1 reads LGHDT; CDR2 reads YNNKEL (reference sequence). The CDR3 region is CASSQRGQRGSSEQYF. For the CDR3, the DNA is TGTGCCAGCAGCCAACGTGGACAGAGGGGATCCTCCGAGCAGTACTTC.

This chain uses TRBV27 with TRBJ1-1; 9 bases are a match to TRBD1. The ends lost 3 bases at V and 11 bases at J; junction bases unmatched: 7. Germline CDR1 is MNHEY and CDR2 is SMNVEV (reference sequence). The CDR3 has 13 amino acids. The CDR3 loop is CASSLGTGYSAFF. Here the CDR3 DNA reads TGTGCCAGCAGTTTGGGGACAGGGTATTCGGCTTTCTTT.

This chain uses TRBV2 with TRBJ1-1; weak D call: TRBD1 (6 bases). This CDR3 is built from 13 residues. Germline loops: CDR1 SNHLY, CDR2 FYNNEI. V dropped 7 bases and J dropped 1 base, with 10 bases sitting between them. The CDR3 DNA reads TGTGCCAGCACGAGGGGGAGGAACACTGAAGCTTTCTTT. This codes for CASTRGRNTEAFF. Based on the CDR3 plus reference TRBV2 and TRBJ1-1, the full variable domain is EPEVTQTPSHQVTQMGQEVILRCVPISNHLYFYWYRQILGQKVEFLVSFYNNEISEKSEIFDDQFSVERPDGSNFTLKIRSTKLEDSAMYFCASTRGRNTEAFFGQGTRLTVV.

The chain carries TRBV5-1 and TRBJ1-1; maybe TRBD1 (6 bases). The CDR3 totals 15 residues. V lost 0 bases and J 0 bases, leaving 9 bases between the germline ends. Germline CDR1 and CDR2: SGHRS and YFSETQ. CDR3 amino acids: CASSLAAGVNTEAFF. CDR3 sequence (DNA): TGCGCCAGCAGCTTGGCCGCAGGGGTGAACACTGAAGCTTTCTTT.

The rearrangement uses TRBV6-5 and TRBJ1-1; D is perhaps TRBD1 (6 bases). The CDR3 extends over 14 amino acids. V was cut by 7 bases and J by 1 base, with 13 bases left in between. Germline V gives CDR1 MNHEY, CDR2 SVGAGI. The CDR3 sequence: CASKPTGRNTEAFF. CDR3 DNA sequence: TGTGCCAGCAAGCCGACAGGCAGGAACACTGAAGCTTTCTTT.

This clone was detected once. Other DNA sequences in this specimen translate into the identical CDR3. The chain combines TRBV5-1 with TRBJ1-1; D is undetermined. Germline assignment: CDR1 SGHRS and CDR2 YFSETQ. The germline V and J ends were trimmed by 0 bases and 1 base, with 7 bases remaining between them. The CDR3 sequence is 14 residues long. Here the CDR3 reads CASSLGPENTEAFF. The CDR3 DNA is TGCGCCAGCAGCTTGGGTCCAGAGAACACTGAAGCTTTCTTT.

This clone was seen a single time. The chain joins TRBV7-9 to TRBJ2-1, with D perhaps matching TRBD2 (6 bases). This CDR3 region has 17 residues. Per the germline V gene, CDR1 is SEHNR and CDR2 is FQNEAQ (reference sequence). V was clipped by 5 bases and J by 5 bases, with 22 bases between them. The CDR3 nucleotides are TGTGCCAGCAGCCCCCCGGAGGGTAAACCGGGGCACAATGAGCAGTTCTTC. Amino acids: CASSPPEGKPGHNEQFF.

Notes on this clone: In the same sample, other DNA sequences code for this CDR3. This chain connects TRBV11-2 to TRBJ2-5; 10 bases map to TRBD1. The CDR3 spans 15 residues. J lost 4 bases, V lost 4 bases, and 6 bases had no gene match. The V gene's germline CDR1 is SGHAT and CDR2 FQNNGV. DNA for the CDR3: TGTGCCAGCAGCTCCTTCGGACAGGGGGGAGAGACCCAGTACTTC. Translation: CASSSFGQGGETQYF.

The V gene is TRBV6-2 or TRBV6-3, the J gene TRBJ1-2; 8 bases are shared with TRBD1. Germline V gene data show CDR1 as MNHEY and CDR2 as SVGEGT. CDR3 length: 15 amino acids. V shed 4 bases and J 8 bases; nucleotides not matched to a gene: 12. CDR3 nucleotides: TGTGCCAGCAGTTCCCCAGACTGGACAGGGTACGGCTACACCTTC. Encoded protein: CASSSPDWTGYGYTF.